This T cell receptor beta chain was sequenced during a study of Ad26.COV2.S vaccination and SARS-CoV-2 variants. Broader study findings: It is possible that the TCR breadth and depth analyses underestimated the total T cell responses. Spike-specific responses of CD8+ and CD4+ T cells were reported to display substantial breadth after vaccination. Vaccinees displayed broader spike-specific TCR repertoires than placebo recipients. People who got the vaccine or the placebo had similar non-spike TCR breadth.

Only in-frame clones appear in the TCRdb table, and some are missing; sequencing was by immunoSEQ multiplex PCR. The sample shows roughly 380,000 clones, under 95% of them seen only once. Germline CDR1 and CDR2: MGHRA and YSYEKL. The V gene lost 0 bases and the J gene lost 4 bases, with 13 bases spanning the gap. The CDR3 is 15 residues long. Of note for this clone: What it recognizes is unknown.

The sequence came from a human donor who had recovered from COVID-19. The material was peripheral blood, obtained after recovery from COVID-19. The chain couples TRBV4-1 to TRBJ2-7; the D gene is possibly TRBD2 (6 bases). In nucleotides, the CDR3 is TGCGCCAGCAGCCAAGAATTCGGGAGTTCGTACGAGCAGTACTTC. Its translation is CASSQEFGSSYEQYF.